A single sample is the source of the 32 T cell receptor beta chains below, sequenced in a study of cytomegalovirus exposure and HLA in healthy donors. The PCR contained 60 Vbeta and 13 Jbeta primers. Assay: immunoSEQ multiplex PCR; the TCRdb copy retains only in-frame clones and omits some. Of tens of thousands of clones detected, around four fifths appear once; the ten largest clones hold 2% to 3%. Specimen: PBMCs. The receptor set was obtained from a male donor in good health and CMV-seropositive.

CDR3 protein: CASSLRGGELFF. The CDR3 DNA is TGTGCCAGCAGCCTCAGGGGGGGGGAGCTGTTTTTT. V gene TRBV7-3 combines with J gene TRBJ2-2, with 7 bases lining up with TRBD1. The CDR3 is 12 amino acids. V lost 5 bases to trimming and J lost 8 bases; unmatched junction nucleotides: 2. Germline V gives CDR1 SGHTA, CDR2 FQGTGA.

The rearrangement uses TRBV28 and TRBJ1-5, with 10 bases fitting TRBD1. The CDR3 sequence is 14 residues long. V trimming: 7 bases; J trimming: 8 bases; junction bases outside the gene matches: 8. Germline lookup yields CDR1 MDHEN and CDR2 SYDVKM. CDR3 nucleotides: TGTGCCAGCACCCTGACAGGGGGCGGGGAGCCCCAGCATTTT. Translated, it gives CASTLTGGGEPQHF.

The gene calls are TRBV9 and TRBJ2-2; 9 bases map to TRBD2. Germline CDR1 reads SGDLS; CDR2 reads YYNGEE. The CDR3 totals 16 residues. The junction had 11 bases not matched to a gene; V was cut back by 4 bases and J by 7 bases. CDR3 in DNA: TGTGCCAGCAGCCCAGCTAGCGGGAAATGGGGCGGGGAGCTGTTTTTT. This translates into CASSPASGKWGGELFF.

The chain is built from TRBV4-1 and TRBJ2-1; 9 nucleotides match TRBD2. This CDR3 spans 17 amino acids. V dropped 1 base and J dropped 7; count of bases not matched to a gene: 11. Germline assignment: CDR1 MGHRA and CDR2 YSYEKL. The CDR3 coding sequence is TGCGCCAGCAGCCAAGTCCTAGCGGGAATCGTTAAGAATGAGCAGTTCTTC. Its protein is CASSQVLAGIVKNEQFF.

The CDR3 sequence is CASSETRPPGRGNQPQHF. The DNA for the CDR3 is TGTGCCAGCAGTGAAACCCGCCCCCCGGGGAGGGGCAATCAGCCCCAGCATTTT. V usage is TRBV6-1 and J usage is TRBJ1-5; D gene uncertain. The germline V and J ends were trimmed by 2 bases and 2 bases, with 19 bases remaining between them. From germline, CDR1 is MNHNS and CDR2 SASEGT. The CDR3 is 18 residues long.

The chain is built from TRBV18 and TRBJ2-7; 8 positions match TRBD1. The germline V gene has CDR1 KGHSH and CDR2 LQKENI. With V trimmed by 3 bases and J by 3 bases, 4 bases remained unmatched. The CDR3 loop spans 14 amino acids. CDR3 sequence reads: CASSPRDRSYEQYF. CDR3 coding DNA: TGTGCCAGCTCACCCCGGGACAGGAGCTACGAGCAGTACTTC.

As DNA, the CDR3 is TGTGCCAGCAGACGACAGGGAACCTACGAGCAGTACTTC. Translation: CASRRQGTYEQYF. The chain recombines TRBV27 with TRBJ2-7; 7 nucleotides agree with TRBD1. CDR1 is MNHEY, CDR2 SMNVEV, per germline (reference sequence). Trimming removed 6 bases from V and 2 bases from J; junction bases left unmatched: 4. This CDR3 comprises 13 residues.

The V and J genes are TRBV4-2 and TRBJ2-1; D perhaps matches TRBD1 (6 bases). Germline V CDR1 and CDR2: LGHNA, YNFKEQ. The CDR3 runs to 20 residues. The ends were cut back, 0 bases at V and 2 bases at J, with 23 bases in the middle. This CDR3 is CASSQDGRTGSVGAYNEQFF. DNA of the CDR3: TGTGCCAGCAGCCAAGATGGGAGAACAGGGTCGGTGGGGGCCTACAATGAGCAGTTCTTC.

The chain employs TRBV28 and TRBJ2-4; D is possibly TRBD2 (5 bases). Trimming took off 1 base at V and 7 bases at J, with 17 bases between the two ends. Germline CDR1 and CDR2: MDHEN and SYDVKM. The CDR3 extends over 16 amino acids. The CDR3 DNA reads TGTGCCAGCAGTTTATTCGGCGGGTCCTCAAGTAACATTCAGTACTTC. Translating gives CASSLFGGSSSNIQYF.

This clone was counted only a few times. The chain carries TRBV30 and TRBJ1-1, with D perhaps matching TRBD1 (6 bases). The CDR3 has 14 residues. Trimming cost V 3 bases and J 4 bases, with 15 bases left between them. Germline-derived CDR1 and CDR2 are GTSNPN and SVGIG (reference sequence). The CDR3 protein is CAWSRGNRGTEAFF. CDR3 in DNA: TGTGCCTGGAGCAGGGGCAACCGGGGCACTGAAGCTTTCTTT.

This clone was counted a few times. The CDR3: CASSSGGGSGANVLTF. CDR3 coding DNA: TGTGCCAGCAGTTCGGGGGGGGGCTCTGGGGCCAACGTCCTGACTTTC. The chain is built from TRBV27 and TRBJ2-6; 8 bases fit TRBD2. J lost 0 bases, V lost 4 bases, and 2 bases had no gene match. CDR1 and CDR2 (germline): MNHEY, SMNVEV (reference sequence). This CDR3 region has 16 residues.

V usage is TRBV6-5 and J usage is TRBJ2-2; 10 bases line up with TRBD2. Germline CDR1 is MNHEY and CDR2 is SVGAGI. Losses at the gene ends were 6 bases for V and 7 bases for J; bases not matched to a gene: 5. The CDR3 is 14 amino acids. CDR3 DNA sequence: TGTGCCAGCAGGGGTAGCGGGAGGAGCGGGGAGCTGTTTTTT. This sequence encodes CASRGSGRSGELFF.

CDR3: CASSLGGTGHEAFF. DNA of the CDR3: TGTGCCAGCAGTTTAGGGGGGACAGGGCATGAAGCTTTCTTT. The V call is TRBV28, the J call TRBJ1-1; TRBD1 matches 9 bases. The trim removed 2 bases at V and 7 bases at J, leaving 5 bases unmatched. The length of the CDR3 is 14 residues. Germline V gives CDR1 MDHEN, CDR2 SYDVKM.

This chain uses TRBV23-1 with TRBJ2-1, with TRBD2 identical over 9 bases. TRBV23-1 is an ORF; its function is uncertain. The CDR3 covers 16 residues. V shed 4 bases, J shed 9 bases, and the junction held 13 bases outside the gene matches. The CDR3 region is CASSPVASGTIGEQFF. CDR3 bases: TGCGCCAGCAGTCCCGTAGCTAGCGGGACCATTGGTGAGCAGTTCTTC.

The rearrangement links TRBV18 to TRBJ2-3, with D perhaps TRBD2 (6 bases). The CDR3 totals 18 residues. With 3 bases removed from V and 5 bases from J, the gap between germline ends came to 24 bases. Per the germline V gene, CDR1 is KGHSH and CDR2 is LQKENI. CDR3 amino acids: CASSPLLSPGVRGDTQYF. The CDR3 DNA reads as TGTGCCAGCTCACCCCTTCTATCACCGGGGGTGCGAGGAGATACGCAGTATTTT.

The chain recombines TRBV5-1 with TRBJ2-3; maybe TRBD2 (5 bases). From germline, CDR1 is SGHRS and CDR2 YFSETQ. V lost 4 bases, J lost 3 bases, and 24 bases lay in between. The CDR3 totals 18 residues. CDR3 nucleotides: TGCGCCAGCAGCCCCCGACGATGGGGAGTTGGTCGGACAGATACGCAGTATTTT. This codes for CASSPRRWGVGRTDTQYF.

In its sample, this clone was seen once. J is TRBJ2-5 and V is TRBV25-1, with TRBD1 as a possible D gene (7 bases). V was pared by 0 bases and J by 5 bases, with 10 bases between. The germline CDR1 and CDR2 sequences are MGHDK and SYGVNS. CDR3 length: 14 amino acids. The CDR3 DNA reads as TGTGCCAGCAGTGAATATGCAGGGGGGGAGACCCAGTACTTC. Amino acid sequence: CASSEYAGGETQYF.

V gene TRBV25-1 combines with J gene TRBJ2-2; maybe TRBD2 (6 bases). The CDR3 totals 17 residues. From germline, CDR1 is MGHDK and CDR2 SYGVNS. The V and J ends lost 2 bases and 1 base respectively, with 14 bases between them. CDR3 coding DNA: TGTGCCAGCAGTGAAGCTCGGGGGAGGTTGAACACCGGGGAGCTGTTTTTT. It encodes CASSEARGRLNTGELFF.

The CDR3 DNA sequence: TGCGCCAGCAGCCCTATGAGTGGTCCGGATACGCAGTATTTT. Translating it yields CASSPMSGPDTQYF. This chain joins TRBV4-1 and TRBJ2-3, with D hard to call. The germline V gene has CDR1 MGHRA and CDR2 YSYEKL. The CDR3 is 14 amino acids. Trimming removed 4 bases from V and 6 bases from J, with 14 bases in between.

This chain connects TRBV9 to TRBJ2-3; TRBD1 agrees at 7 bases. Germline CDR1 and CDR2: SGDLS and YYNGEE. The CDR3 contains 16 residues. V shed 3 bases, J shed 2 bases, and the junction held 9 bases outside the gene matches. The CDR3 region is CASSAADRIDTDTQYF. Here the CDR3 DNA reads TGTGCCAGCAGCGCAGCGGACAGGATAGACACAGATACGCAGTATTTT.

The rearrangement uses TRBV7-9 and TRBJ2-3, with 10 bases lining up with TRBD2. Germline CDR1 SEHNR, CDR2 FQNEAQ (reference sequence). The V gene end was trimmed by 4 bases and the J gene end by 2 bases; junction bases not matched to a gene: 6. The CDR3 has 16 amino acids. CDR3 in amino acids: CASSSGLASTTDTQYF. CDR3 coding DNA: TGTGCCAGCAGCTCGGGACTAGCGAGTACCACAGATACGCAGTATTTT.

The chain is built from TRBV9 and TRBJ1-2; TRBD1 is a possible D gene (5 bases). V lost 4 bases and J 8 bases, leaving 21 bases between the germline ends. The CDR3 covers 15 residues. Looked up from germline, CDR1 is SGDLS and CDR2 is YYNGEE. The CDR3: CASSPDGRTLGGYTF. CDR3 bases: TGTGCCAGCAGCCCCGACGGACGGACATTGGGGGGCTACACCTTC.

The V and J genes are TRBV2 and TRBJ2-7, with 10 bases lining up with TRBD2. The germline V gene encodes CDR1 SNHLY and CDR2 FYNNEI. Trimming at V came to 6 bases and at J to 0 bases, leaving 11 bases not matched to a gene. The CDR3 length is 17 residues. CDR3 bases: TGTGCCAGCAGGGGATCGGGACTAGCGATGAGCTCCTACGAGCAGTACTTC. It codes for CASRGSGLAMSSYEQYF.

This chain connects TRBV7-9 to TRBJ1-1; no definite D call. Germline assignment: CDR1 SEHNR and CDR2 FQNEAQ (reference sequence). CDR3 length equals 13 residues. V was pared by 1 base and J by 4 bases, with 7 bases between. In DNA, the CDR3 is TGTGCCAGCAGCTTAGTTACGAGCACTGAAGCTTTCTTT. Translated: CASSLVTSTEAFF.

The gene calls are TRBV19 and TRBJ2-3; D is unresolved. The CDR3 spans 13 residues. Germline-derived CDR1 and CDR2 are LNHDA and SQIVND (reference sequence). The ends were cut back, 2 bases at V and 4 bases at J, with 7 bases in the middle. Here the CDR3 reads CASSIQGADTQYF. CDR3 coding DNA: TGTGCCAGTAGTATACAAGGAGCAGATACGCAGTATTTT.

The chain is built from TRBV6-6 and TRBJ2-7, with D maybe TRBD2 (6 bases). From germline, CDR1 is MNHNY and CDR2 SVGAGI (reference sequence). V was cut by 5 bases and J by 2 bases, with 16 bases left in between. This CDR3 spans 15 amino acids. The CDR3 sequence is CASSAPGLETYEQYF. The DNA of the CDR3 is TGTGCCAGCAGTGCCCCGGGACTGGAAACCTACGAGCAGTACTTC.

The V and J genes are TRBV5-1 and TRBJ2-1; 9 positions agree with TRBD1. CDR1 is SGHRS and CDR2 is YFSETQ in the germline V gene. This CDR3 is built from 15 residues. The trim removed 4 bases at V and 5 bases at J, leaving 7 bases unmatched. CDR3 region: CASSVRDRVHNEQFF. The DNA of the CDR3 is TGCGCCAGCAGCGTCCGGGACAGGGTCCACAATGAGCAGTTCTTC.

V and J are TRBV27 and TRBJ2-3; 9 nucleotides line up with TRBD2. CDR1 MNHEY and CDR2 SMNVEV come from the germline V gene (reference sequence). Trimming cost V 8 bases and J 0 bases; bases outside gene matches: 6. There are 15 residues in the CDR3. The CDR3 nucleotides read TGTGCCAGCCGAGCGGGAGGCCCGAGCACAGATACGCAGTATTTT. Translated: CASRAGGPSTDTQYF.

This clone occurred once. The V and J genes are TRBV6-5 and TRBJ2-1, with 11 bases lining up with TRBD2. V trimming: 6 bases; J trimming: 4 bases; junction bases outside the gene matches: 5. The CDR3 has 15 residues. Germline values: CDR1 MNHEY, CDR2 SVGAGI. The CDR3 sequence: CASSSGTSGYNEQFF. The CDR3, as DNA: TGTGCCAGCAGCTCCGGGACTAGCGGATACAATGAGCAGTTCTTC.

CDR3 DNA: TGTGCCAGCAGACGAGCCGACAGCATGTACTATGGCTACACCTTC. Amino acids: CASRRADSMYYGYTF. The rearrangement joins TRBV6-5 to TRBJ1-2; a weak D match, TRBD1 (5 bases). This CDR3 is built from 15 residues. Deletions cut 6 bases from V and 3 bases from J, with 17 bases between. Germline loops: CDR1 MNHEY, CDR2 SVGAGI.

The CDR3 DNA follows: TGTGCCAGCAGCTTAGATATCGGACAGGGTCTCACAGATACGCAGTATTTT. Protein sequence: CASSLDIGQGLTDTQYF. V gene TRBV11-2 combines with J gene TRBJ2-3, with TRBD1 matching over 8 bases. The CDR3 is made up of 17 amino acids. In germline, CDR1 is SGHAT, CDR2 FQNNGV. Trimming at V came to 0 bases and at J to 2 bases, leaving 7 bases not matched to a gene.

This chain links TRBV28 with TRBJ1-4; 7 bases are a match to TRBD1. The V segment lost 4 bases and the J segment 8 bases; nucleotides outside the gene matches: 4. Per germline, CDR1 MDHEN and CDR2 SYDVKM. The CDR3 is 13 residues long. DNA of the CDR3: TGTGCCAGCAGTTCGACAGGGACAGAAAAACTGTTTTTT. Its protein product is CASSSTGTEKLFF.